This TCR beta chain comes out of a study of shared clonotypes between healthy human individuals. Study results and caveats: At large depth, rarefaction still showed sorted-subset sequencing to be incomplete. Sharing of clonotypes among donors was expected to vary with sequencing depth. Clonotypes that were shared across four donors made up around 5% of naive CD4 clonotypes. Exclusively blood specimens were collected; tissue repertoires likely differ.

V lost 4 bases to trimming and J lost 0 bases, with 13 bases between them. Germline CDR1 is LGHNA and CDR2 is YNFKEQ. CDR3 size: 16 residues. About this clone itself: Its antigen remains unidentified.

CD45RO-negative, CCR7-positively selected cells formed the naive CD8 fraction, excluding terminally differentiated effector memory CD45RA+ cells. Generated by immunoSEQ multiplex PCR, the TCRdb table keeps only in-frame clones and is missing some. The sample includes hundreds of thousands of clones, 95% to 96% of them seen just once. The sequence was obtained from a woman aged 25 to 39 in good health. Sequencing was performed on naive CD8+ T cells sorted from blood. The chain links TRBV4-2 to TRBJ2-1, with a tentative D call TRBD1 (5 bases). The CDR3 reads CASSRAETDSYNEQFF. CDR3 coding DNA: TGTGCCAGCAGCCGGGCCGAGACAGACTCCTACAATGAGCAGTTCTTC.